Each of the 14 T cell receptor beta chains below was sequenced from the same sample in a study of T cell changes during pregnancy in multiple sclerosis. Assay: immunoSEQ multiplex PCR; the TCRdb copy retains only in-frame clones and omits some. Of 60,000 to 85,000 clones in the sample, roughly 92% were seen once. The sample was peripheral blood, taken in the second trimester of pregnancy. These receptors all stem from a female donor with multiple sclerosis, enrolled in a pregnancy study.

The rearrangement joins TRBV5-1 to TRBJ2-3; 11 bases match TRBD2. The V gene end was trimmed by 3 bases and the J gene end by 5 bases; junction bases not matched to a gene: 5. Per the germline V gene, CDR1 is SGHRS and CDR2 is YFSETQ. This CDR3 is built from 15 residues. This chain's CDR3 is CASSSLAGVGDTQYF. CDR3 sequence (DNA): TGCGCCAGCAGCTCACTAGCGGGAGTCGGAGATACGCAGTATTTT.

The chain carries TRBV2 and TRBJ2-5; 7 bases agree with TRBD1. The germline V gene encodes CDR1 SNHLY and CDR2 FYNNEI. This CDR3 has 15 residues. Trimming at V came to 4 bases and at J to 2 bases, leaving 7 bases not matched to a gene. As DNA, the CDR3 is TGTGCCAGCAGTGGCCGACAGGGAAGGCAAGAGACCCAGTACTTC. Its translation: CASSGRQGRQETQYF.

The chain carries TRBV29-1 and TRBJ2-5; 13 bases match TRBD2. The trim removed 1 base at V and 5 bases at J, leaving 4 bases unmatched. Germline loops: CDR1 SQVTM, CDR2 ANQGSEA. CDR3 length: 15 amino acids. The CDR3 spells CSVEGTSGSKETQYF. DNA of the CDR3: TGCAGCGTTGAAGGGACTAGCGGGAGTAAGGAGACCCAGTACTTC.

This clone was recorded once. In DNA form, the CDR3 reads TGTGCCAGCAGTTTAAGGACAGAACCTAACTATGGCTACACCTTC. Protein sequence: CASSLRTEPNYGYTF. The V and J genes are TRBV27 and TRBJ1-2, with D possibly matching TRBD1 (6 bases). Trimming shortened V by 2 bases and J by 0 bases, and 10 bases separated the two germline ends. The CDR3 extends over 15 amino acids. Looked up from germline, CDR1 is MNHEY and CDR2 is SMNVEV (reference sequence).

The chain has TRBV7-2 and TRBJ2-2; TRBD1 is a possible D gene (5 bases). The CDR3 runs 14 residues. Germline assignment: CDR1 SGHTA and CDR2 FQGNSA. V was clipped by 2 bases and J by 1 base, with 5 bases between them. CDR3 nucleotide sequence: TGTGCCAGCAGCTTACAGGGGAACACCGGGGAGCTGTTTTTT. Its protein is CASSLQGNTGELFF.

The CDR3 nucleotides are TGTGCCAGCAGCTTGGTAGCTAACTATGGCTACACCTTC. Protein sequence: CASSLVANYGYTF. This chain links TRBV5-4 with TRBJ1-2, with no clear D. With 0 bases removed from V and 0 bases from J, the gap between germline ends came to 3 bases. This CDR3 spans 13 amino acids. The germline V gene encodes CDR1 SGHNT and CDR2 YYREEE (reference sequence).

The chain joins TRBV19 to TRBJ2-1; 13 nucleotides align to TRBD2. The germline CDR1 and CDR2 sequences are LNHDA and SQIVND (reference sequence). V lost 5 bases, J lost 14 bases, and 9 bases stayed unmatched. The CDR3 is 14 amino acids. The CDR3 loop is CASSARTGTSGEFF. The CDR3 DNA is TGTGCCAGTAGTGCCAGAACCGGGACTAGCGGGGAGTTCTTC.

The rearrangement links TRBV18 to TRBJ1-4, with 9 bases identical to TRBD1. Per germline, CDR1 KGHSH and CDR2 LQKENI. CDR3 size: 13 residues. V was clipped by 4 bases and J by 8 bases; unmatched bases: 2. CDR3 protein: CASSRDRAEKLFF. The CDR3 region has the DNA TGTGCCAGCTCACGGGACAGGGCGGAAAAACTGTTTTTT.

The chain is built from TRBV6-1 and TRBJ1-2; 7 bases map to TRBD1. After removal of 8 bases from V and 4 bases from J, the junction contained 10 bases not matched to a gene. CDR3 length: 14 residues. Germline CDR1 MNHNS, CDR2 SASEGT. Written as DNA, the CDR3 is TGTGCCAGCGGGGAGTTGAGGACAGGCTATGGCTACACCTTC. It translates to CASGELRTGYGYTF.

This clone showed up just a few times. The chain links TRBV2 to TRBJ2-7; D is possibly TRBD2 (5 bases). CDR1 and CDR2 from the germline V gene are SNHLY and FYNNEI. This CDR3 is built from 15 residues. Deletions cut 10 bases from V and 4 bases from J, with 23 bases between. This CDR3 reads CATLQDSWLGYEQYF. CDR3 DNA sequence: TGTGCCACCCTCCAGGACTCCTGGCTGGGTTACGAGCAGTACTTC.

The rearrangement uses TRBV19 and TRBJ1-5; perhaps TRBD1 as D (6 bases). CDR3 length: 13 amino acids. Trimming shortened V by 6 bases and J by 5 bases, and 11 bases separated the two germline ends. The germline V gene encodes CDR1 LNHDA and CDR2 SQIVND (reference sequence). CDR3 in amino acids: CASSLTGYQPQHF. As DNA, the CDR3 is TGTGCCAGTAGCCTCACAGGGTATCAGCCCCAGCATTTT.

The chain couples TRBV5-1 to TRBJ1-1, with D unclear. The germline CDR1 and CDR2 sequences are SGHRS and YFSETQ. Trimming removed 1 base from V and 5 bases from J, with 9 bases in between. The CDR3 has 13 amino acids. CDR3 bases: TGCGCCAGCAGCTTGAGTCTGACTACTGAAGCTTTCTTT. It specifies CASSLSLTTEAFF. The full variable domain, completed using reference TRBV5-1 and TRBJ1-1, is KAGVTQTPRYLIKTRGQQVTLSCSPISGHRSVSWYQQTPGQGLQFLFEYFSETQRNKGNFPGRFSGRQFSNSRSEMNVSTLELGDSALYLCASSLSLTTEAFFGQGTRLTVV.

The chain links TRBV10-3 to TRBJ2-2; D perhaps matches TRBD2 (5 bases). This CDR3 is 15 amino acids long. The V end was cut by 3 bases, the J end by 7 bases, with 15 bases between. Per germline, CDR1 ENHRY and CDR2 SYGVKD. The CDR3 DNA is TGTGCCATCAGTGATTACGATAGCGTCATCGGGGAGCTGTTTTTT. Protein sequence: CAISDYDSVIGELFF.

The V call is TRBV18, the J call TRBJ2-3; D not resolved. The V end was cut by 1 base, the J end by 2 bases, with 7 bases between. Per germline, CDR1 KGHSH and CDR2 LQKENI. The CDR3 loop spans 14 amino acids. CDR3 sequence (DNA): TGTGCCAGCTCACCACGGCAGAACACAGATACGCAGTATTTT. Its protein product is CASSPRQNTDTQYF.